This T cell receptor (beta chain) was retrieved from a study of shared clonotypes between healthy human individuals. CDR1 is GTSNPN, CDR2 SVGIG, per germline (reference sequence). Trimming removed 0 bases from V and 7 bases from J; junction bases left unmatched: 6. The CDR3 is made up of 15 amino acids. Only in-frame clones appear in the TCRdb table, and some are missing; sequencing was by immunoSEQ multiplex PCR. This table holds about 530,000 clones, 96% found once. This clonotype originated in a woman aged 25 to 39 in good health. The specimen was naive CD4+ T cells sorted from blood. The subset here: CD45RA+ positively selected. The genes are TRBV30 and TRBJ1-4, with 9 bases identical to TRBD1. The CDR3, as DNA: TGTGCCTGGAGTGTACGGGGACAGGGAGGTGAAAAACTGTTTTTT. Amino acid sequence: CAWSVRGQGGEKLFF.